This TCR beta chain was obtained from a study of blood T cell repertoires in COVID-19. This clone was detected only a few times. Profiling relied on immunoSEQ multiplex PCR, and the TCRdb table lists in-frame clones only, not all of them. The sample comprises 200,000 to 300,000 clones, about 86% of which are singletons, and under 6.5% rests with the top ten. Germline-derived CDR1 and CDR2 are ENHRY and SYGVKD. Trimming removed 10 bases from V and 0 bases from J, with 15 bases in between. The CDR3 runs 15 residues. The J gene is TRBJ2-2, the V gene TRBV10-3, with a weak D call TRBD2 (6 bases). The sequence was collected from a man in his sixties with acute or convalescent COVID-19. Sequencing was performed on peripheral blood. CDR3 region: CATHSGLSNTGELFF. The CDR3 coding sequence is TGTGCCACCCACAGCGGGCTTTCGAACACCGGGGAGCTGTTTTTT.